A selection of T cell receptor beta chains follows, all from one sample in a study of shared clonotypes between healthy human individuals. The assay was immunoSEQ multiplex PCR, and TCRdb's table has in-frame clones only and misses some. Among around 700,000 clones listed, roughly 70% were seen once. Specimen: memory CD4+ T cells sorted from blood. The receptors shown here come from a young woman in good health. CDR3s include the opening cysteine and the closing phenylalanine or tryptophan. The D gene is left open where the match is weak. Clone size is shown for a subset of rows, as once, few, many or a class of expanded clone.

clone_size j_call d_call v_call cdr3_aa cdr3_nt
. TRBJ2-7 . TRBV5-5 CASSRDNSYEQYF TGTGCCAGCAGCCGGGACAATTCCTACGAGCAGTACTTC
. TRBJ1-2 . TRBV18 CASSPQSAHPGDGYTF TGTGCCAGCTCACCACAATCGGCACATCCGGGAGATGGCTACACCTTC
. TRBJ2-3 TRBD2 TRBV5-1 CASSRTSGPGTDTQYF TGCGCCAGCAGCCGGACTAGCGGCCCAGGTACAGATACGCAGTATTTT
few TRBJ2-5 TRBD1 TRBV4-1 CASSPPDRGRETQYF TGCGCCAGCAGCCCACCTGACAGGGGAAGGGAGACCCAGTACTTC
. TRBJ1-4 . TRBV28 CASSQTVFANEKLFF TGTGCCAGCAGCCAAACGGTATTTGCTAATGAAAAACTGTTTTTT
. TRBJ2-7 TRBD1 TRBV2 CAGSPSPGQVRYEQYF TGTGCCGGCTCCCCTAGCCCGGGACAGGTGAGATACGAGCAGTACTTC
. TRBJ1-5 . TRBV18 CASSPSGGNQPQHF TGTGCCAGCTCACCATCTGGGGGGAATCAGCCCCAGCATTTT
few TRBJ2-3 . TRBV7-9 CASSLRDNTDTQYF TGTGCCAGCAGCTTACGTGACAACACAGATACGCAGTATTTT
. TRBJ1-3 . TRBV5-4 CASSAGDPGNTIYF TGTGCCAGCAGCGCAGGGGACCCTGGAAACACCATATATTTT
. TRBJ2-1 TRBD1 TRBV7-9 CASSPGQDSSRSYNEQFF TGTGCCAGCAGCCCGGGACAGGACTCCTCCAGGTCCTACAATGAGCAGTTCTTC
. TRBJ2-5 . TRBV19 CASSIAGRAETQYF TGTGCCAGTAGTATAGCCGGCAGGGCAGAGACCCAGTACTTC
. TRBJ2-1 . TRBV5-1 CASSRDFVLYNEQFF TGCGCCAGCAGCAGGGACTTTGTTCTCTACAATGAGCAGTTCTTC
. TRBJ2-3 . TRBV27 CASSLLRGIDTQYF TGTGCCAGCAGTTTACTGCGCGGCATAGATACGCAGTATTTT
. TRBJ2-7 . TRBV11-2 CASSLVRRAQGDEQYF TGTGCCAGCAGCTTAGTGCGGAGGGCCCAGGGAGACGAGCAGTACTTC
. TRBJ2-7 . TRBV5-4 CASHHTGEFYEQYF TGTGCCAGCCACCACACGGGAGAGTTCTACGAGCAGTACTTC
. TRBJ2-5 TRBD2 TRBV27 CASSLIAGGPETQYF TGTGCCAGCAGTTTAATCGCGGGAGGCCCGGAGACCCAGTACTTC
few TRBJ1-5 . TRBV29-1 CSVIGTAPDQPQHF TGCAGCGTTATCGGCACGGCACCCGATCAGCCCCAGCATTTT
. TRBJ2-7 TRBD1 TRBV5-4 CASSHAGTGEYEQYF TGTGCCAGCAGCCACGCCGGGACAGGGGAGTACGAGCAGTACTTC
few TRBJ2-7 . TRBV5-6 CASSLTPHQYF TGTGCCAGCAGCTTGACTCCCCACCAGTACTTC
. TRBJ1-5 TRBD1 TRBV4-1 CASSPGTGGNQPQHF TGCGCCAGCAGTCCCGGGACAGGGGGCAATCAGCCCCAGCATTTT
. TRBJ2-7 . TRBV18 CASSPVTQSYEQYF TGTGCCAGCTCACCAGTGACGCAGTCCTACGAGCAGTACTTC
once TRBJ2-1 TRBD2 TRBV4-1 CASSQGGGSSYNEQFF TGCGCCAGCAGCCAAGGAGGCGGGAGCTCCTACAATGAGCAGTTCTTC
once TRBJ2-3 TRBD2 TRBV2 CASRAGLAADTQYF TGTGCCAGCAGAGCGGGACTAGCCGCAGATACGCAGTATTTT
. TRBJ1-1 . TRBV29-1 CSVEVGRVNTEAFF TGCAGCGTTGAAGTTGGCAGGGTAAACACTGAAGCTTTCTTT
. TRBJ2-5 TRBD2 TRBV6-6 CASTRAGKETQYF TGTGCCAGCACTAGAGCGGGAAAAGAGACCCAGTACTTC
. TRBJ1-1 . TRBV4-2 CASSQEAGPGEAFF TGTGCCAGCAGCCAAGAAGCCGGGCCAGGGGAAGCTTTCTTT
. TRBJ2-1 . TRBV29-1 CSVGRGNEQFF TGCAGCGTTGGGCGAGGCAATGAGCAGTTCTTC
. TRBJ1-1 TRBD1 TRBV29-1 CSVEPKTGRTEAFF TGCAGCGTTGAGCCAAAGACAGGGCGCACTGAAGCTTTCTTT
. TRBJ2-7 TRBD2 TRBV7-2 CASSSTGTRIYEQYF TGTGCCAGCAGCTCAACCGGGACTAGGATCTACGAGCAGTACTTC
. TRBJ1-5 TRBD1 TRBV18 CASSPLAGGDQPQHF TGTGCCAGCTCACCATTAGCAGGGGGCGATCAGCCCCAGCATTTT
. TRBJ1-1 . TRBV5-1 CASKTQVGDTEAFF TGCGCCAGTAAAACCCAGGTTGGCGACACTGAAGCTTTCTTT
. TRBJ2-1 . TRBV5-1 CASSLAPASSYNEQFF TGCGCCAGCAGCTTAGCCCCAGCTAGCTCCTACAATGAGCAGTTCTTC
. TRBJ2-3 TRBD1 TRBV6-5 CASSPGQGIPDTQYF TGTGCCAGCAGCCCGGGACAGGGTATTCCAGATACGCAGTATTTT
once TRBJ2-1 . TRBV6-1 CASSEALLAPLEQFF TGTGCCAGCAGTGAAGCATTGCTAGCCCCGTTAGAGCAGTTCTTC
. TRBJ2-1 TRBD2 TRBV5-1 CASSPGLAGVREQFF TGCGCCAGCAGCCCGGGACTAGCGGGAGTGCGAGAGCAGTTCTTC
. TRBJ2-7 . TRBV18 CASSQGMVSYEQYF TGTGCCAGCTCACAGGGAATGGTCTCCTACGAGCAGTACTTC
. TRBJ2-2 . TRBV7-8 CASFGQTNTGELFF TGTGCCAGCTTCGGACAGACGAACACCGGGGAGCTGTTTTTT
. TRBJ2-1 TRBD2 TRBV27 CASSSRLAGGGEQFF TGTGCCAGCAGTTCCAGACTAGCGGGAGGAGGCGAGCAGTTCTTC
. TRBJ2-7 TRBD1 TRBV6-1 CASSEGGTGAYEQYF TGTGCCAGCAGTGAAGGGGGGACAGGGGCCTACGAGCAGTACTTC
. TRBJ1-1 . TRBV27 CASSLYWSGRGEAFF TGTGCCAGCAGTTTATATTGGTCGGGGCGGGGAGAAGCTTTCTTT
many TRBJ2-2 . TRBV5-1 CASSLEVWRMGTGELFF TGCGCCAGCAGCTTGGAGGTCTGGAGAATGGGCACCGGGGAGCTGTTTTTT
few TRBJ2-7 TRBD2 TRBV29-1 CSVGTSGYEQYF TGCAGCGTCGGGACTAGCGGCTACGAGCAGTACTTC
. TRBJ2-3 TRBD2 TRBV19 CASSIDLAGGIYTQYF TGTGCCAGTAGTATAGACCTAGCGGGAGGTATATATACGCAGTATTTT
few TRBJ1-1 . TRBV9 CASSAPRGGAHTEAFF TGTGCCAGCAGCGCCCCCCGAGGGGGGGCACACACTGAAGCTTTCTTT
. TRBJ1-4 TRBD1 TRBV28 CASSTTGGAGEKLFF TGTGCCAGCAGTACAACAGGGGGCGCAGGTGAAAAACTGTTTTTT
. TRBJ1-1 . TRBV5-1 CASSRSAENTEAFF TGCGCCAGCAGTCGAAGTGCAGAAAACACTGAAGCTTTCTTT
few TRBJ2-1 TRBD2 TRBV7-3 CASSLTSGTYNEQFF TGTGCCAGCAGCCTTACTAGCGGGACCTACAATGAGCAGTTCTTC
few TRBJ1-5 . TRBV28 CASSFASNQPQHF TGTGCCAGCAGTTTTGCTAGCAATCAGCCCCAGCATTTT
. TRBJ1-1 TRBD1 TRBV2 CASTGQGDTEAFF TGTGCCAGCACGGGACAGGGTGACACTGAAGCTTTCTTT
. TRBJ2-1 . TRBV7-2 CASSLAVSDHNEQFF TGTGCCAGCAGCTTAGCAGTTTCAGATCACAATGAGCAGTTCTTC
. TRBJ2-1 . TRBV6-1 CASTTGATLGEQFF TGTGCCAGCACAACAGGAGCCACATTGGGTGAGCAGTTCTTC